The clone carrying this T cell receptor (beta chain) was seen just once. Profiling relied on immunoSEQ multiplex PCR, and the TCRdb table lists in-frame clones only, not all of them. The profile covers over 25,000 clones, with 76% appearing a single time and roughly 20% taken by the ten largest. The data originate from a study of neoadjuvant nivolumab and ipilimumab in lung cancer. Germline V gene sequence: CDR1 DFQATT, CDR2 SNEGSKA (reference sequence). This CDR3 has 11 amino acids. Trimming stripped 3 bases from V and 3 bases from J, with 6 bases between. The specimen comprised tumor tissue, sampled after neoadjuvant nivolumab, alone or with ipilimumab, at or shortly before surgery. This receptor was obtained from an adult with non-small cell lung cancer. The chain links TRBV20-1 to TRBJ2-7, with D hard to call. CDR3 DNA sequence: TGCAGTGCTAGCCGGTTCTACGAGCAGTACTTC. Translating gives CSASRFYEQYF.